A single sample is the source of the 8 T cell receptor beta chains below, sequenced in a study of blood T cell repertoires in COVID-19. Some clones are missing from TCRdb's copy, which holds only in-frame ones; the method was immunoSEQ multiplex PCR. The sample gives tens of thousands of clones, 74% of which show up once; under 30% is in the top ten. Specimen: peripheral blood. These receptors all stem from a woman aged 80 or over with acute or convalescent COVID-19.

The chain links TRBV11-2 to TRBJ2-1; 11 bases map to TRBD1. This CDR3 contains 15 residues. Per the germline V gene, CDR1 is SGHAT and CDR2 is FQNNGV. Trimming took 2 bases from V and 9 from J; bases not matched to a gene: 6. The CDR3 is CASSLHPGQGAEQFF. The CDR3 coding sequence is TGTGCCAGCAGCTTACACCCCGGACAGGGGGCTGAGCAGTTCTTC.

The chain employs TRBV7-9 and TRBJ2-4; TRBD2 agrees at 8 bases. V trimming: 1 base; J trimming: 8 bases; junction bases outside the gene matches: 4. CDR1 and CDR2 (germline): SEHNR, FQNEAQ (reference sequence). The CDR3 has 14 residues. This CDR3 is CASSLGTSSYIQYF. CDR3 DNA sequence: TGTGCCAGCAGCTTAGGGACTAGCAGCTACATTCAGTACTTC.

The V and J genes are TRBV19 and TRBJ2-2; the match to TRBD1 covers 8 bases. J was trimmed by 4 bases and V by 6 bases; bases with no gene match: 7. The CDR3 extends over 15 amino acids. Germline assignment: CDR1 LNHDA and CDR2 SQIVND (reference sequence). In nucleotides, the CDR3 is TGTGCCAGTAGACTTACAGGGGGGAGCACCGGGGAGCTGTTTTTT. Translation gives CASRLTGGSTGELFF. The full variable domain, in which reference TRBV19 and TRBJ2-2 provide the parts outside the CDR3, is DGGITQSPKYLFRKEGQNVTLSCEQNLNHDAMYWYRQDPGQGLRLIYYSQIVNDFQKGDIAEGYSVSREKKESFPLTVTSAQKNPTAFYLCASRLTGGSTGELFFGEGSRLTVL.

This chain links TRBV30 with TRBJ2-1; 13 bases align to TRBD2. V lost 1 base and J lost 10; bases outside the gene matches: 4. Per the germline V gene, CDR1 is GTSNPN and CDR2 is SVGIG (reference sequence). The CDR3 has 14 residues. The CDR3 DNA follows: TGTGCCTGGAGTGCCGGACTAGCGGGAGACGAGCAGTTCTTC. This encodes CAWSAGLAGDEQFF.

V usage is TRBV28 and J usage is TRBJ1-2; tentative D call: TRBD1 (6 bases). The CDR3 is 14 amino acids. Trimming cost V 5 bases and J 1 base, with 11 bases left between them. The germline V gene encodes CDR1 MDHEN and CDR2 SYDVKM. This CDR3 reads CASSRGASNYGYTF. The CDR3 nucleotides read TGTGCCAGCAGTCGGGGGGCTAGTAACTATGGCTACACCTTC.

The CDR3 spells CASRDQRGGKTEAFF. The CDR3 DNA reads as TGCGCCAGCAGGGACCAGAGGGGAGGAAAAACTGAAGCTTTCTTT. This chain links TRBV5-1 with TRBJ1-1; TRBD1 is a possible D gene (5 bases). The CDR3 extends over 15 amino acids. Trimming left V 5 bases short and J 5 bases short, with 19 bases between. Per the germline V gene, CDR1 is SGHRS and CDR2 is YFSETQ.

The table lists this clone with a count of one. V usage is TRBV5-4 and J usage is TRBJ1-6; no reliable D call. The length of the CDR3 is 15 residues. Per the germline V gene, CDR1 is SGHNT and CDR2 is YYREEE (reference sequence). Deletions cut 1 base from V and 5 bases from J, with 10 bases between. As DNA, the CDR3 is TGTGCCAGCAGCTTGATCGGGAGTAATAATTCACCCCTCCACTTT. This codes for CASSLIGSNNSPLHF. Looking up the rest from reference TRBV5-4 and TRBJ1-6 gives the full variable domain: ETGVTQSPTHLIKTRGQQVTLRCSSQSGHNTVSWYQQALGQGPQFIFQYYREEENGRGNFPPRFSGLQFPNYSSELNVNALELDDSALYLCASSLIGSNNSPLHFGNGTRLTVT.

V usage is TRBV30 and J usage is TRBJ1-5; D might be TRBD1 (5 bases). Trimming took off 0 bases at V and 0 bases at J, with 15 bases between the two ends. The CDR3 loop spans 17 amino acids. CDR1 and CDR2 from the germline V gene are GTSNPN and SVGIG (reference sequence). CDR3 sequence (DNA): TGTGCCTGGAGTGTACGGGTAGGGGCTTATAGCAATCAGCCCCAGCATTTT. Protein product: CAWSVRVGAYSNQPQHF.